This entry features one T cell receptor (beta chain) sequence. Its antigen is undetermined. This CDR3 has 14 amino acids. The germline V gene has CDR1 SGHAT and CDR2 FQNNGV. V shed 11 bases, J shed 3 bases, and the junction held 10 bases outside the gene matches. These data are taken from a study of cytomegalovirus exposure and HLA in healthy donors. Broader study findings: Subsequent analysis found a tendency for first-cohort TCR clusters to co-occur within the 120 or so validation repertoires.

Separate from the roughly 710-subject first cohort, the roughly 110-subject validation cohort was the one that the donors belonged to. TCRdb keeps only in-frame clones here, not all; method: immunoSEQ multiplex PCR. The sample records tens of thousands of clones, 85% to 95% being singletons. The sample comprised PBMCs. The source of this sequence is a woman under 30 in good health and CMV-seropositive. The chain has TRBV11-2 and TRBJ2-3; 8 nucleotides match TRBD2. Here the CDR3 DNA reads TGTGCCTCAATCCCGGGACTAGTAACAGATACGCAGTATTTT. This codes for CASIPGLVTDTQYF. Full variable domain (rest looked up from reference TRBV11-2 and TRBJ2-3): EAGVAQSPRYKIIEKRQSVAFWCNPISGHATLYWYQQILGQGPKLLIQFQNNGVVDDSQLPKDRFSAERLKGVDSTLKIQPAKLEDSAVYLCASIPGLVTDTQYFGPGTRLTVL.